Each of the 5 T cell receptor beta chains below was sequenced from the same sample in a study of T cells in Graves' hyperthyroidism and ophthalmopathy. Using RNA transcripts as the source, TCR beta CDR3 regions were amplified. Carried out on the TCR CDR3, a first-round RT-PCR used the HTBI primer set. MiXCR, run by TCRdb on the multiplex PCR reads, gives a single entry per CDR3 protein. The sample lists about 250,000 distinct CDR3 sequences, more than 20% seen once, with 35% in the top ten. Sample: blood. The receptors stem from a middle-aged woman with Graves' ophthalmopathy.

This clonotype was seen repeatedly, ten times or more. This chain links TRBV28 with TRBJ2-4, with 10 bases matching TRBD1. Germline CDR1 and CDR2: MDHEN and SYDVKM. CDR3 size: 14 residues. The J segment lost 9 bases and the V segment lost 6 bases, leaving 8 bases of the junction unmatched. The CDR3 nucleotides read TGTGCCAGCAGCTCTGTGGGACAGGGGTCCATTCAGTACTTC. Its translation is CASSSVGQGSIQYF.

J is TRBJ2-7 and V is TRBV28, with 16 positions matching TRBD2. Germline loops: CDR1 MDHEN, CDR2 SYDVKM. J gave up 2 bases and V 6 bases, and 7 bases lay outside the gene matches. CDR3 size: 17 residues. The DNA of the CDR3 is TGTGCCAGCAGCTTCGGGACTAGCGGGAGGGCAACCTACGAGCAGTACTTC. It codes for CASSFGTSGRATYEQYF.

The chain combines TRBV4-1 with TRBJ1-1, with D unresolved. V was cut by 1 base and J by 6 bases, with 9 bases left in between. CDR3 length: 13 amino acids. Germline V lookup: CDR1 MGHRA, CDR2 YSYEKL. The CDR3 DNA reads TGCGCCAGCAGCCAAGCCCTGGGCGCTGAAGCTTTCTTT. It translates to CASSQALGAEAFF.

This clonotype was detected a few times. The chain recombines TRBV6-2 or TRBV6-3 with TRBJ2-2; TRBD1 matches 7 bases. Per germline, CDR1 MNHEY and CDR2 SVGEGT. V gave up 6 bases and J gave up 4 bases; unmatched junction bases: 17. The CDR3 runs to 18 residues. CDR3 region: CASRLLTGDLSSTGELFF. The CDR3 coding sequence is TGTGCCAGCAGACTTTTAACAGGGGATCTTTCATCCACCGGGGAGCTGTTTTTT.

This clonotype has a count of ten or more. The rearrangement joins TRBV28 to TRBJ1-2; TRBD1 might be the D (5 bases). V lost 8 bases and J lost 9, with 25 bases in between. The CDR3 runs 15 residues. From germline, CDR1 is MDHEN and CDR2 SYDVKM. CDR3 nucleotide sequence: TGTGCCAGCTGGCCCTTACCGGGACCCTTCTTAAGCTACACCTTC. Its translation is CASWPLPGPFLSYTF.